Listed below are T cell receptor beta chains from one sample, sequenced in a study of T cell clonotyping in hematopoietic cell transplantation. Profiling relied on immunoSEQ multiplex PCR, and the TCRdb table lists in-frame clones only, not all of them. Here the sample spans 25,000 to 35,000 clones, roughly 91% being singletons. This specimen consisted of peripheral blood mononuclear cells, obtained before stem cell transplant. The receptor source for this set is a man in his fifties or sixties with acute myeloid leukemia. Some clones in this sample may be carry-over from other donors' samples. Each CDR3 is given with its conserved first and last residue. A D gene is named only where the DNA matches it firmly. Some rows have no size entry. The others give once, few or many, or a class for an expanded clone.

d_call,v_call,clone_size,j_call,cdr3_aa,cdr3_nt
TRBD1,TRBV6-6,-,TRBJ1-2,CASSYTGGASGYTF,TGTGCCAGCAGTTACACAGGGGGCGCATCTGGCTACACCTTC
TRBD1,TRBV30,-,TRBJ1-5,CAWSARQGAGQPQHF,TGTGCCTGGAGTGCCCGACAGGGGGCCGGGCAGCCCCAGCATTTT
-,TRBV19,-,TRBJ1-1,CASSQGKRNTEAFF,TGTGCCAGTAGTCAGGGGAAGCGGAACACTGAAGCTTTCTTT
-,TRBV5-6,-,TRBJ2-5,CASSLFDTQETQYF,TGTGCCAGCAGCCTCTTTGACACACAAGAGACCCAGTACTTC
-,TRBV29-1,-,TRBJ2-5,CSVEKWKTQYF,TGCAGCGTTGAGAAGTGGAAGACCCAGTACTTC
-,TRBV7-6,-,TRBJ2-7,CASSLDLPGGPGYEQYF,TGTGCCAGCAGCTTAGATCTTCCCGGGGGGCCGGGCTACGAGCAGTACTTC
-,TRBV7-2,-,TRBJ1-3,CASSLRGVSGNTIYF,TGTGCCAGCAGCCTCCGAGGGGTCTCTGGAAACACCATATATTTT
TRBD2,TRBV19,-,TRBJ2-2,CASSTRGSGRVTGELFF,TGTGCCAGTAGTACCCGGGGTAGCGGGAGGGTGACCGGGGAGCTGTTTTTT
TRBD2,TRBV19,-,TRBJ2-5,CASSPGLAGRTQYF,TGTGCCAGTAGTCCCGGACTAGCGGGACGGACCCAGTACTTC
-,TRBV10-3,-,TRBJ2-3,CAISESMGPDTQYF,TGTGCCATCAGTGAGTCGATGGGGCCAGATACGCAGTATTTT
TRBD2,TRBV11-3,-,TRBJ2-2,CASSLGLGLAGLPNTGELFF,TGTGCCAGCAGCTTAGGGTTGGGGCTAGCGGGACTTCCGAACACCGGGGAGCTGTTTTTT
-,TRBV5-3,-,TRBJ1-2,CARSLVTGTGYTF,TGTGCCAGAAGCTTGGTAACAGGGACTGGCTACACCTTC
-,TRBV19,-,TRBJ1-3,CATLDSFGNTIYF,TGTGCCACCCTGGACAGTTTTGGAAACACCATATATTTT
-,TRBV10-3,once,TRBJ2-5,CAISTTGFDQETQYF,TGTGCCATCAGCACTACAGGGTTTGACCAAGAGACCCAGTACTTC
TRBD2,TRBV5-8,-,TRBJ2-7,CASSRGGFSYEQYF,TGTGCCAGCAGCCGGGGGGGTTTCTCCTACGAGCAGTACTTC
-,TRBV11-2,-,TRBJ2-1,CASSLDPPALRKFF,TGTGCCAGCAGCTTAGATCCCCCCGCTTTGCGCAAGTTCTTC